The clone carrying this T cell receptor beta chain was observed at least ten times. Its antigen is unidentified. The CDR3 consists of 13 residues. The V gene end was trimmed by 5 bases and the J gene end by 6 bases; junction bases not matched to a gene: 7. The germline CDR1 and CDR2 sequences are LNHDA and SQIVND (reference sequence). TCRdb re-analysed the RACE reads in MiXCR, keeping a single row per CDR3 protein. The top ten hold 20% to 30% of the sample, which has some 38,000 distinct CDR3 sequences, approximately 9.5% seen once. The data were obtained in a study of human T cells and chemical hapten exposure. Findings and limits, study-wide: After DPC sensitization, TCRs above 1 in 1000 frequency showed no change.

This sample's time point: patch test 3, about 24 weeks after DPC sensitization. Treatment defined: therapeutic diphenylcyclopropenone sensitization with weekly scalp DPC. Unfractionated whole blood was the source of the extracted total RNA. V is TRBV19 and J is TRBJ2-7; 7 positions agree with TRBD1. The receptor's source is a man in his forties or fifties with alopecia areata. Some clones in this sample may be carry-over from other donors' samples. Sample: whole blood, taken in connection with sensitization to the hapten diphenylcyclopropenone (DPC). The CDR3: CASSPQGQGEQYF. Written as DNA, the CDR3 is TGTGCCAGTAGTCCACAGGGGCAAGGCGAGCAGTACTTC.